Given below is one T cell receptor beta chain in context. The entry originates in a study of T cell responses to AZD1222 COVID-19 vaccine. Trimming stripped 6 bases from V and 4 bases from J, with 12 bases between. The CDR3 extends over 14 amino acids. Germline V gene sequence: CDR1 SGHTA, CDR2 FQGNSA. Using immunoSEQ multiplex PCR, the repertoire was profiled, and TCRdb retains in-frame clones only, with some absent. The table records over 85,000 clones, more than 70% of them present only once. The chain is built from TRBV7-2 and TRBJ2-2; D perhaps matches TRBD1 (6 bases). This specimen consisted of peripheral blood, obtained on day 0 of AZD1222 vaccination. The sequence was collected from an adult in good health. The CDR3 loop reads CASSLGAGTGELFF. In DNA form, the CDR3 reads TGTGCCAGCAGTTTGGGGGCGGGCACCGGGGAGCTGTTTTTT.